One and the same sample provided the 11 T cell receptor beta chains below, sequenced in a study of identifying expanded T cells in peripheral blood. Using immunoSEQ multiplex PCR, the repertoire was profiled, and TCRdb retains in-frame clones only, with some absent. In the table there are 75,000 to 90,000 clones, roughly 89% of which are singletons. The material sequenced was blood. Receptors were obtained from a person aged 18-69 years in good health.

The rearrangement links TRBV30 to TRBJ2-2, with TRBD1 as a possible D gene (6 bases). Germline CDR1 GTSNPN, CDR2 SVGIG (reference sequence). This CDR3 has 15 amino acids. Trimming left V 0 bases short and J 7 bases short, with 15 bases between. The CDR3 DNA reads TGTGCCTGGAGTGTAAGCTTTGGACAGTTCGGGGAGCTGTTTTTT. As protein: CAWSVSFGQFGELFF.

This clone was found once. V usage is TRBV9 and J usage is TRBJ2-2; possibly TRBD1 or TRBD2 for D (6 bases each). V was shortened by 4 bases and J by 0 bases, with 16 bases between the two germline ends. This CDR3 has 17 amino acids. Germline V gene sequence: CDR1 SGDLS, CDR2 YYNGEE. Here the CDR3 DNA reads TGTGCCAGCAGCCCGGTTTCGGGGGCCGCGAACACCGGGGAGCTGTTTTTT. This gives the protein CASSPVSGAANTGELFF.

With regard to this clone: Mismatch with germline at one junction end may stem from a read error. The V call is TRBV5-4, the J call TRBJ1-2, with 8 bases matching TRBD1. CDR1 and CDR2 from the germline V gene are SGHNT and YYREEE (reference sequence). This CDR3 is 16 amino acids long. CDR3 DNA sequence: TGTGCCTGCAGGGGCTTTGTCGGACAGGGAAACTATGGCTACACCTTC. It yields the protein CACRGFVGQGNYGYTF.

This chain uses TRBV10-3 with TRBJ1-2; TRBD1 aligns across 12 bases. V dropped 4 bases and J dropped 0; count of bases not matched to a gene: 6. Germline V gene data show CDR1 as ENHRY and CDR2 as SYGVKD. This CDR3 region has 17 residues. CDR3 sequence: CAISGGQGARANYGYTF. The CDR3 DNA is TGTGCCATCAGTGGGGGACAGGGGGCCCGAGCTAACTATGGCTACACCTTC.

This chain links TRBV5-1 with TRBJ1-1; 9 bases agree with TRBD1. Germline lookup yields CDR1 SGHRS and CDR2 YFSETQ. V dropped 2 bases and J dropped 0; count of bases not matched to a gene: 8. The CDR3 is 17 amino acids. The CDR3 sequence is CASSLYGQGMVNTEAFF. CDR3 in DNA: TGCGCCAGCAGCTTATACGGACAGGGGATGGTGAACACTGAAGCTTTCTTT.

The chain recombines TRBV5-1 with TRBJ2-6; 7 bases fit TRBD1. Germline-derived CDR1 and CDR2 are SGHRS and YFSETQ. CDR3 size: 19 residues. The trim removed 5 bases at V and 0 bases at J, leaving 14 bases unmatched. The CDR3 sequence: CASSTLGQVGGSGANVLTF. The CDR3 DNA follows: TGCGCCAGCAGTACCTTAGGACAGGTGGGCGGCTCTGGGGCCAACGTCCTGACTTTC.

The chain carries TRBV25-1 and TRBJ2-1, with a tentative D call TRBD1 (6 bases). This CDR3 spans 12 amino acids. Germline V gives CDR1 MGHDK, CDR2 SYGVNS. The ends were cut back, 5 bases at V and 10 bases at J, with 12 bases in the middle. CDR3 sequence (DNA): TGTGCCAGCAGTCTCCAGGGGTGGGAGCAGTTCTTC. Translating it yields CASSLQGWEQFF.

This chain uses TRBV6-6 with TRBJ1-4; no clear D gene. Trimming removed 8 bases at V and 6 bases at J, with 7 bases between. Looked up from germline, CDR1 is MNHNY and CDR2 is SVGAGI (reference sequence). CDR3 length: 11 residues. As DNA, the CDR3 is TGTGCCAGCCTGGAGGATGAAAAACTGTTTTTT. Its translation is CASLEDEKLFF.

The chain has TRBV5-1 and TRBJ1-2; the D gene is possibly TRBD1 (5 bases). Germline V gene sequence: CDR1 SGHRS, CDR2 YFSETQ. The CDR3 spans 15 residues. V lost 3 bases and J lost 5, with 17 bases in between. The CDR3 protein is CASSSAGGTGYGYTF. In DNA form, the CDR3 reads TGCGCCAGCAGCTCAGCGGGAGGGACCGGATATGGCTACACCTTC.

The J gene is TRBJ2-1, the V gene TRBV5-1; 7 nucleotides align to TRBD2. The J segment lost 7 bases and the V segment lost 0 bases, leaving 7 bases of the junction unmatched. In germline, CDR1 is SGHRS, CDR2 YFSETQ. The CDR3 runs 15 residues. DNA of the CDR3: TGCGCCAGCAGCTTGGGGGCGGGAGTTTCGAATGAGCAGTTCTTC. Its protein product is CASSLGAGVSNEQFF.

This chain uses TRBV30 with TRBJ1-1; perhaps TRBD1 as D (6 bases). The CDR3 has 16 residues. The germline V gene has CDR1 GTSNPN and CDR2 SVGIG (reference sequence). V lost 0 bases to trimming and J lost 0 bases, with 14 bases between them. CDR3 sequence: CAWSVLGGEMNTEAFF. The CDR3 coding sequence is TGTGCCTGGAGTGTACTAGGGGGGGAGATGAACACTGAAGCTTTCTTT.